The TCR beta chain described here comes from a study of blood T cell repertoires in COVID-19 (dated by TCRdb to about 2020). Context from the whole study: Samples covering the acute and convalescent phases of COVID-19 were provided by collaborators in the United States, Italy and Spain. The repertoires were released in a freely available public database intended as a resource for research on the immune response to SARS-CoV-2. The sample metadata nearly always contained a de-identified subject ID, COVID-19 status, age in years and sex. The samples were drawn from the first 160 participants of the ongoing ImmuneRACE study and from over 950 subjects provided by 6 global collaborators. Where available, HLA class I and class II types were taken from metadata supplied by the sample provider and were not determined by assay-based typing. The prospective study material was composed of cDNA or gDNA derived from T cells, B-cell-depleted T cells, or PBMCs. Deeply sampled blood TCRbeta repertoires from subjects exposed to, actively infected with, or recovered from COVID-19 were included in the dataset. The study at large found these results: Clinical and demographic metadata were provided uncurated, with the amount varying by source and participant.

TCRbeta CDR3 regions were amplified from genomic DNA by means of the immunoSEQ Assay, a bias-controlled multiplex PCR. The authors' analysis ran thus. The number of nucleated cells in each sample was estimated from the amplification of reference gene primers within the assay. Sequence reads were collapsed and filtered to measure the absolute abundance of every unique TCRbeta CDR3 rearrangement. For each sample, productive Simpson clonality was calculated by taking the square root of Simpson's diversity index across productive rearrangements. The clones in this table, taken by TCRdb from immuneACCESS, are in-frame only. Not every clone is retained; where verified, under half of the shortfall comes from an unresolved V gene, and the cause of the rest is unknown. Clone size and the V and J calls come from that table; the DNA yielded D and trimming. The sample includes 130,000 to 150,000 clones, with approximately 80% observed a single time. 5% of the sample goes to the ten largest clones.

Whole blood was collected in K2EDTA tubes by collaborating institutions according to the institutions' own protocols. For TCRbeta analysis, collaborator samples were shipped as frozen whole blood, as isolated PBMCs, or as DNA extracted from either sample type. To note about this clone: Its recognized antigen is unknown. Base quality data are lacking; no much larger clone is found one base away.

The CDR3 has 15 amino acids, counting the end cysteine and phenylalanine. Left in the record is the CDR3 DNA by itself, 45 bases read in frame from the first base. The junction shows trimming of 6 bases on V and 0 bases on J, and the gene matches do not reach 5 bases of it. CDR1 MDHEN and CDR2 SYDVKM were looked up in the germline V gene. The source is a woman between 50 and 59 years old with acute or convalescent COVID-19. What was sequenced was peripheral blood. The chain uses TRBV28 and TRBJ2-3, with TRBD2 identical over 8 junction bases. The CDR3 sequence is CASSRGGSSTDTQYF. The DNA sequence reads TGTGCCAGCAGCCGCGGGGGGTCTAGCACAGATACGCAGTATTTT.